The clone carrying this T cell receptor beta chain was recorded at least ten times. Disease duration was under 3 months in the ophthalmopathy patients, who also had a Clinical Activity Score of at least 3 and a NOSPECS grade of at least 4. PBMCs stemmed from less than 13 ml fresh peripheral blood. The TCR beta CDR3 regions underwent amplification using RNA transcripts as the source. Primed by the HTBI set, a first-round RT-PCR was run on the TCR CDR3. Via MiXCR, TCRdb re-called the multiplex PCR reads, giving one row per CDR3 protein. Found here are about 640,000 distinct CDR3 sequences, around 20% of them singletons; the top ten hold 34%. The data derive from a study of T cells in Graves' hyperthyroidism and ophthalmopathy. This CDR3 comprises 12 residues. Trimming cost V 5 bases and J 2 bases, with 7 bases left between them. The germline V gene has CDR1 SGHTA and CDR2 FQGNSA.

The rearrangement links TRBV7-2 to TRBJ2-7; D remains unclear. The sequenced material came from blood. The clonotype originates from a man aged 30 to 45 with Graves' ophthalmopathy. CDR3 DNA sequence: TGTGCCAGCAGCCCTGGCCCCTACGAGCAGTACTTC. This codes for CASSPGPYEQYF.